Presented here are 3 T cell receptor beta chains from one specimen sequenced in a study of T cell changes during pregnancy in multiple sclerosis. Assay used: immunoSEQ multiplex PCR; TCRdb lists only in-frame clones, some missing. The sample lists around 71,000 clones, approximately 90% occurring once. Sequenced material: peripheral blood, taken in the third trimester of pregnancy. Receptors originate from a female donor with multiple sclerosis, enrolled in a pregnancy study.

The V call is TRBV18, the J call TRBJ2-5; 8 bases line up with TRBD2. CDR1 KGHSH and CDR2 LQKENI come from the germline V gene. V trimming: 1 base; J trimming: 2 bases; junction bases outside the gene matches: 3. The length of the CDR3 is 15 residues. In DNA, the CDR3 is TGTGCCAGCTCACCACTAGCGGGGAATCAAGAGACCCAGTACTTC. Protein sequence: CASSPLAGNQETQYF.

The rearrangement links TRBV5-6 to TRBJ1-1; D is unclear. The CDR3 has 14 amino acids. V dropped 0 bases and J dropped 5 bases, with 11 bases sitting between them. Germline V lookup: CDR1 SGHDT, CDR2 YYEEEE. CDR3 DNA sequence: TGTGCCAGCAGCTTGGGAAGAGGTGGAACTGAAGCTTTCTTT. Its translation: CASSLGRGGTEAFF.

The chain is built from TRBV7-8 and TRBJ1-5, with no clear D. The CDR3 sequence is 14 residues long. Trimming cost V 1 base and J 7 bases, with 11 bases left between them. The germline gives CDR1 SGHVS, CDR2 FQNEAQ. The CDR3 loop reads CASSLVGGSQPQHF. The CDR3 nucleotides read TGTGCCAGCAGCTTAGTAGGAGGGTCGCAGCCCCAGCATTTT.